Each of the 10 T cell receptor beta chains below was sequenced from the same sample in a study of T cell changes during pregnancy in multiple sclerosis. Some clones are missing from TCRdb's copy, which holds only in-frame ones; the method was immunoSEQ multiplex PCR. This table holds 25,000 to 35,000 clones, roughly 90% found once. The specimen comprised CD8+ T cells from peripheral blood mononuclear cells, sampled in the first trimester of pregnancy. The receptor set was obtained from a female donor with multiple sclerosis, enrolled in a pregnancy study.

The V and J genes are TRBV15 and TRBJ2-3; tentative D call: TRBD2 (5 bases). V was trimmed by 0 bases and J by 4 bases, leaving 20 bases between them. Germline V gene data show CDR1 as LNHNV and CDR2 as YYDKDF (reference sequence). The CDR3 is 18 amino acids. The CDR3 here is CATSRDQSDYLSPDTQYF. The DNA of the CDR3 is TGTGCCACCAGCAGAGATCAGAGTGACTATCTGTCTCCAGATACGCAGTATTTT.

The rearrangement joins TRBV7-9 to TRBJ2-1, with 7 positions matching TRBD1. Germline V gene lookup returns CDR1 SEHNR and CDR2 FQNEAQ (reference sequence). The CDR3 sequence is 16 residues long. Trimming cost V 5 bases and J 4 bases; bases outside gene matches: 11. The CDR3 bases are TGTGCCAGCAGCCTCTCGAACAGGGGAGTGTACAATGAGCAGTTCTTC. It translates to CASSLSNRGVYNEQFF.

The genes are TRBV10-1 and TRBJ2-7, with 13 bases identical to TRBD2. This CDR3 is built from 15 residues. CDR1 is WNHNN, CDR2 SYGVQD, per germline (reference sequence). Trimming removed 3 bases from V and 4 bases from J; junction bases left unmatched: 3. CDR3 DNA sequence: TGCGCCAGCAGTGACCGGACTAGCGGGAGTTACGAGCAGTACTTC. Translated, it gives CASSDRTSGSYEQYF.

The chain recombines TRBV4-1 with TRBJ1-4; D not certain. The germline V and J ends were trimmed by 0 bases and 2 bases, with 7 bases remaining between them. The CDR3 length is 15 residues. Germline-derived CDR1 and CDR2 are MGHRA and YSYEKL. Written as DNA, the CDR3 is TGCGCCAGCAGCCAAGATGAGGTTACTAATGAAAAACTGTTTTTT. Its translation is CASSQDEVTNEKLFF.

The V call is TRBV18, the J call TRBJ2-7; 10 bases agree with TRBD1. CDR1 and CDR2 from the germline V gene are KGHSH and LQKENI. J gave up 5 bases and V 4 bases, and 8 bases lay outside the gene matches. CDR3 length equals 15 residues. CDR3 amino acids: CASSRTGTGVHEQYF. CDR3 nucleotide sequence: TGTGCCAGCTCACGTACCGGGACAGGGGTACACGAGCAGTACTTC.

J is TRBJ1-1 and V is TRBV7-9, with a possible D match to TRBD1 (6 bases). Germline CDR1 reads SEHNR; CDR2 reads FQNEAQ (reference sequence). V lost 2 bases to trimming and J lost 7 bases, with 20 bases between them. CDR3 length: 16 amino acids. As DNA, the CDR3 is TGTGCCAGCAGCTTACTGGCCGGACAGTTAATGGGTGAAGCTTTCTTT. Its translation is CASSLLAGQLMGEAFF.

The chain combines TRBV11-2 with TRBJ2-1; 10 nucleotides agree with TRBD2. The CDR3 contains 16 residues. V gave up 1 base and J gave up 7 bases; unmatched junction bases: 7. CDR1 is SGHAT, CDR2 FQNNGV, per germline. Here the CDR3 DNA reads TGTGCCAGCAGCTTAGTTGCTAGCGGGAGATTAAATGAGCAGTTCTTC. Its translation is CASSLVASGRLNEQFF.

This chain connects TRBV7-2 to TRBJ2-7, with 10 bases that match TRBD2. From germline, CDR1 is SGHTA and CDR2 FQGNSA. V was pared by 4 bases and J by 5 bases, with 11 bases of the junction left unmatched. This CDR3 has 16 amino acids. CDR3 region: CASSSTNLAGVHEQYF. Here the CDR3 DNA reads TGTGCCAGCAGCTCCACCAACCTAGCGGGAGTCCACGAGCAGTACTTC.

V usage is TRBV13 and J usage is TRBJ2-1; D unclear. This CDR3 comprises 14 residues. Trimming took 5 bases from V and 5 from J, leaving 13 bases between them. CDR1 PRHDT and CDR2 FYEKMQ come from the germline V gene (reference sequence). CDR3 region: CASSPSPQDNEQFF. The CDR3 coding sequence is TGTGCCAGCAGCCCGAGCCCTCAGGACAATGAGCAGTTCTTC.

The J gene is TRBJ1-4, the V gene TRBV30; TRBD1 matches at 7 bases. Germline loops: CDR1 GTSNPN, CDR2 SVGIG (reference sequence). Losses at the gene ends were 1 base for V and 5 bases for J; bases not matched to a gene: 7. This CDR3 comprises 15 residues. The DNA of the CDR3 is TGTGCCTGGAGTGGAACAGGGACAGCGAATGAAAAACTGTTTTTT. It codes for CAWSGTGTANEKLFF.